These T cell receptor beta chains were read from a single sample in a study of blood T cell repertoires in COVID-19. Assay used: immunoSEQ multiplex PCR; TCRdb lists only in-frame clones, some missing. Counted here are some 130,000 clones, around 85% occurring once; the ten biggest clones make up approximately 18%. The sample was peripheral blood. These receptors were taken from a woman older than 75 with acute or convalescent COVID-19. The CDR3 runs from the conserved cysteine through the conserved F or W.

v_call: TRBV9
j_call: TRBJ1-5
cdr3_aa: CASGGDNNQPQHF

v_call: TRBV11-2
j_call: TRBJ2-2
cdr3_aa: CASSDGLAGLRANTGELFF

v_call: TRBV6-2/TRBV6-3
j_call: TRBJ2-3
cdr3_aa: CASSYQHSGRGEIPTDTQYF

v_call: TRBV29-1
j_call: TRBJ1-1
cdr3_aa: CSVEGGQGDTEAFF

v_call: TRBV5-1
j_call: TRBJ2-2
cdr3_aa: CASSLAGATYTGELFF

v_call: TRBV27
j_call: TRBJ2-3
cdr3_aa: CASSPGLVADTQYF

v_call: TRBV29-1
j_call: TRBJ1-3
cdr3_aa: CSARSHSGNTIYF

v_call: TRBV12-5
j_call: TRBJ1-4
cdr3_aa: CASGLVVQAKNEKLFF

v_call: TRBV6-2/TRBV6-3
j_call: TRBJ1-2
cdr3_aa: CASSRLQGADGYTF

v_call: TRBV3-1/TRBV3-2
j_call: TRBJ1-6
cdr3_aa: CASSRVTGTSSYNSPLHF

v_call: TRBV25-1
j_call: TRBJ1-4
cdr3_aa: CASSGGQGAPNEKLFF

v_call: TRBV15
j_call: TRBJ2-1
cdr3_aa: CATSGGTANEQFF

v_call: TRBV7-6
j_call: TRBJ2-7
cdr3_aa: CASSLAPTGAGYEQYF

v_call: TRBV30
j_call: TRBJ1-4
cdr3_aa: CAWSVLPGEKLFF

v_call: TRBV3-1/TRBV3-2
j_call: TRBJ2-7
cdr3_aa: CASSQDPGSYEQYF